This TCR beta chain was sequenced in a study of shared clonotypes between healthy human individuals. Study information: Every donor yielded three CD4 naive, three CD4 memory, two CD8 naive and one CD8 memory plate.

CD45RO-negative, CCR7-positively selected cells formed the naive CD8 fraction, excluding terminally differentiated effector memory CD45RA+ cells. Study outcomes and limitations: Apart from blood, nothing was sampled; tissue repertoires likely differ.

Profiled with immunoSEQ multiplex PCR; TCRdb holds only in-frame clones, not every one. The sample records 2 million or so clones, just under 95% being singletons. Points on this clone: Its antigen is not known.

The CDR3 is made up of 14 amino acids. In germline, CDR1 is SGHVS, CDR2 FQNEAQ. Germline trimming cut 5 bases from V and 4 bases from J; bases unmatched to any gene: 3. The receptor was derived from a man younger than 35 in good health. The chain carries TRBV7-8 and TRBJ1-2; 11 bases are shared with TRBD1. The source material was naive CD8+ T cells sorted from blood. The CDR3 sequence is CASSVGQGGYGYTF. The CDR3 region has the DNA TGTGCCAGCAGCGTGGGACAGGGGGGCTATGGCTACACCTTC.